This TCR beta chain comes out of a study of T cells in women clearing cervical HPV infection. Study in general: Control women cleared a single incident HPV16 infection within 12 months. General observations from the study: Cases and controls were distinguished at AUC about 0.86 by richness and V genes.

Only in-frame clones appear in the TCRdb table, and some are missing; sequencing was by immunoSEQ multiplex PCR. This table holds roughly 48,000 clones. To note about this clone: Its antigen is unidentified. The read terminates 3 residues before the CDR3 end, so the remaining end is supplied by the germline J gene.

This CDR3 contains 13 residues. The germline gives CDR1 SNHLY, CDR2 FYNNEI. V was cut by 5 bases and J by 3 bases, with 10 bases left in between. Sequencing input: blood buffy coat. The origin of this receptor is a woman aged 18-69 years with a cervical HPV16 infection that either progressed to CIN3+ or cleared (not recorded which). The chain couples TRBV2 to TRBJ1-2; D unclear. CDR3 amino acids: CASSLTRYYGYTF. CDR3 DNA, as far as it was read: TGTGCCAGCAGTCTGACACGTTACTATGGC.